Following are 24 T cell receptor beta chains from one sample sequenced in a study of T cell responses to AZD1222 COVID-19 vaccine. Clones were read by immunoSEQ multiplex PCR, and TCRdb kept only the in-frame ones, dropping some. This repertoire shows under 200,000 clones, around nine tenths found once; its top ten account for less than 4%. Here the sequenced sample was peripheral blood, taken 28 days after the second dose of the MenACWY control vaccine. The receptors here all came from an adult who received the MenACWY meningococcal vaccine as a control.

The V call is TRBV11-3, the J call TRBJ1-2; D not resolved. Germline V gene sequence: CDR1 SGHNT, CDR2 YENEEA. V lost 2 bases and J lost 3, with 7 bases in between. The CDR3 spans 13 residues. The CDR3 DNA follows: TGTGCCAGCAGCTTACGCCAGCACTATGGCTACACCTTC. Protein: CASSLRQHYGYTF.

The chain carries TRBV19 and TRBJ2-2, with 11 bases matching TRBD2. The trim removed 8 bases at V and 5 bases at J, leaving 7 bases unmatched. The CDR3 spans 15 residues. Germline-derived CDR1 and CDR2 are LNHDA and SQIVND (reference sequence). CDR3 amino acids: CASSSLAGGTGELFF. CDR3 bases: TGTGCCAGTTCCTCCTTAGCGGGAGGGACCGGGGAGCTGTTTTTT.

The chain has TRBV27 and TRBJ1-2; D call uncertain. Deletions cut 5 bases from V and 0 bases from J, with 10 bases between. The CDR3 has 14 amino acids. Germline CDR1 is MNHEY and CDR2 is SMNVEV (reference sequence). As DNA, the CDR3 is TGTGCCAGCAGTCCCCGGACGGCTAACTATGGCTACACCTTC. This gives the protein CASSPRTANYGYTF.

The gene calls are TRBV28 and TRBJ2-6; 9 nucleotides agree with TRBD1. CDR1 and CDR2 from the germline V gene are MDHEN and SYDVKM. The CDR3 contains 17 residues. J was trimmed by 2 bases and V by 3 bases; bases with no gene match: 5. The CDR3 here is CASSLFTGGAGANVLTF. The CDR3, as DNA: TGTGCCAGCAGTTTGTTCACAGGGGGCGCTGGGGCCAACGTCCTGACTTTC.

The chain uses TRBV28 and TRBJ2-1; 15 bases match TRBD2. The CDR3 is 16 amino acids. V was pared by 6 bases and J by 12 bases, with 12 bases of the junction left unmatched. Germline V CDR1 and CDR2: MDHEN, SYDVKM. The CDR3: CASSPGLAGGVDGQFF. The CDR3 DNA follows: TGTGCCAGCAGCCCCGGACTAGCGGGAGGGGTAGATGGGCAGTTCTTC.

The rearrangement uses TRBV7-9 and TRBJ1-1; no firm D call. The CDR3 loop spans 13 amino acids. Deletions cut 0 bases from V and 6 bases from J, with 8 bases between. Germline V gene data show CDR1 as SEHNR and CDR2 as FQNEAQ (reference sequence). The CDR3: CASSLAPGPEAFF. CDR3 coding DNA: TGTGCCAGCAGCTTAGCCCCTGGGCCTGAAGCTTTCTTT.

The J gene is TRBJ2-3, the V gene TRBV28; 10 bases are a match to TRBD1. The CDR3 consists of 14 residues. J lost 6 bases, V lost 5 bases, and 5 bases had no gene match. In germline, CDR1 is MDHEN, CDR2 SYDVKM. The CDR3 loop is CASSRTGGWDTQYF. For the CDR3, the DNA is TGTGCCAGCAGTCGGACAGGGGGTTGGGATACGCAGTATTTT.

The genes are TRBV30 and TRBJ2-1; D unclear. V was clipped by 1 base and J by 8 bases, with 9 bases between them. This CDR3 region has 12 residues. CDR1 GTSNPN and CDR2 SVGIG come from the germline V gene (reference sequence). CDR3 in amino acids: CAWSGDKDEQFF. CDR3 nucleotides: TGTGCCTGGAGTGGAGACAAAGATGAGCAGTTCTTC.

As concerns this clone: Other DNA sequences in the same sample also yield this CDR3. The chain has TRBV5-1 and TRBJ1-5, with TRBD1 matching 8 bases. The CDR3 sequence is 14 residues long. CDR1 is SGHRS, CDR2 YFSETQ, per germline. Germline trimming cut 3 bases from V and 4 bases from J; bases unmatched to any gene: 3. CDR3 in amino acids: CASSSGTGNQPQHF. The CDR3 DNA reads as TGCGCCAGCAGCTCCGGGACAGGTAATCAGCCCCAGCATTTT.

V gene TRBV24-1 combines with J gene TRBJ1-5; D is unresolved. CDR1 is KGHDR, CDR2 SFDVKD, per germline. The CDR3 consists of 13 residues. Between the trimmed V and J ends, which lost 3 bases and 8 bases, there was a span of 10 bases. The CDR3 is CATSDEGMEPQHF. The CDR3 bases are TGTGCCACCAGTGATGAAGGGATGGAGCCCCAGCATTTT.

This rearrangement joins TRBV19 to TRBJ2-7, with a possible D match to TRBD1 (6 bases). Germline CDR1 LNHDA, CDR2 SQIVND (reference sequence). This CDR3 is built from 13 residues. V was clipped by 5 bases and J by 3 bases, with 11 bases between them. CDR3 region: CASSFGQLYEQYF. CDR3 DNA sequence: TGTGCCAGTAGTTTCGGACAGCTCTACGAGCAGTACTTC.

The genes are TRBV19 and TRBJ1-2; D unclear. V lost 6 bases and J 8 bases, leaving 13 bases between the germline ends. CDR1 and CDR2 from the germline V gene are LNHDA and SQIVND (reference sequence). CDR3 length: 12 residues. For the CDR3, the DNA is TGTGCCAGTAGATCTTCAAGTAAGGGCTACACCTTC. This translates into CASRSSSKGYTF.

The chain couples TRBV5-1 to TRBJ1-1, with D uncertain. Germline CDR1 SGHRS, CDR2 YFSETQ. The V gene lost 0 bases and the J gene lost 7 bases, with 10 bases spanning the gap. The CDR3 length is 13 residues. CDR3 bases: TGCGCCAGCAGCTTGGAAGTTGCGTATGAAGCTTTCTTT. Translating gives CASSLEVAYEAFF.

This rearrangement joins TRBV5-1 to TRBJ1-1; 9 bases are a match to TRBD1. CDR1 is SGHRS and CDR2 is YFSETQ in the germline V gene. V trimming: 4 bases; J trimming: 5 bases; junction bases outside the gene matches: 6. This CDR3 contains 14 residues. The CDR3 loop is CASSLTGGTTEAFF. The CDR3 nucleotides read TGCGCCAGCAGCCTGACAGGGGGAACGACTGAAGCTTTCTTT. The full variable domain, with the rest looked up from reference TRBV5-1 and TRBJ1-1, is KAGVTQTPRYLIKTRGQQVTLSCSPISGHRSVSWYQQTPGQGLQFLFEYFSETQRNKGNFPGRFSGRQFSNSRSEMNVSTLELGDSALYLCASSLTGGTTEAFFGQGTRLTVV.

This chain's CDR3 is CASSSSLAGVRNEQFF. CDR3 bases: TGTGCCAGCAGCTCCTCACTAGCGGGAGTTAGAAATGAGCAGTTCTTC. The chain joins TRBV5-6 to TRBJ2-1, with 11 bases matching TRBD2. Trimming removed 3 bases from V and 7 bases from J; junction bases left unmatched: 9. This CDR3 is built from 16 residues. Germline V gene lookup returns CDR1 SGHDT and CDR2 YYEEEE.

The chain uses TRBV6-5 and TRBJ1-2; D remains ambiguous. The V gene lost 9 bases and the J gene lost 0 bases, with 5 bases spanning the gap. CDR1 is MNHEY, CDR2 SVGAGI, per germline. The CDR3 is 11 residues long. CDR3 nucleotide sequence: TGTGCCAGTGGTCCTAACTATGGCTACACCTTC. This codes for CASGPNYGYTF.

This clone has just a few counts. The chain employs TRBV3-1 (or the pseudogene TRBV3-2) and TRBJ2-5; 8 bases align to TRBD2. The trim removed 3 bases at V and 2 bases at J, leaving 5 bases unmatched. The CDR3 contains 15 residues. Germline loops: CDR1 LGHDT, CDR2 YNNKEL (reference sequence). The CDR3 DNA sequence: TGTGCCAGCAGCCACTCCGGACTAGCTCAAGAGACCCAGTACTTC. Translation gives CASSHSGLAQETQYF.

The chain couples TRBV2 to TRBJ2-7, with TRBD1 matching 8 bases. J was trimmed by 5 bases and V by 1 base; bases with no gene match: 13. The CDR3 loop spans 17 amino acids. Germline V gives CDR1 SNHLY, CDR2 FYNNEI. The CDR3, as DNA: TGTGCCAGCAGTGAAGGGACAGGGATGGGTAGTGTCCACGAGCAGTACTTC. Translation: CASSEGTGMGSVHEQYF. Full variable domain (remainder filled in from reference TRBV2 and TRBJ2-7): EPEVTQTPSHQVTQMGQEVILRCVPISNHLYFYWYRQILGQKVEFLVSFYNNEISEKSEIFDDQFSVERPDGSNFTLKIRSTKLEDSAMYFCASSEGTGMGSVHEQYFGPGTRLTVT.

DNA for the CDR3: TGTGCCAGCAGCGTGGGGACAGTCAATTCACCCCTCCACTTT. Translating gives CASSVGTVNSPLHF. The genes are TRBV9 and TRBJ1-6; 7 bases agree with TRBD1. CDR1 SGDLS and CDR2 YYNGEE come from the germline V gene. This CDR3 region has 14 residues. Unmatched junction bases numbered 3, after V lost 2 bases and J lost 7 bases.

This clone was recorded only once. The CDR3 protein is CASSEMGNQPQHF. DNA of the CDR3: TGTGCCAGCAGTGAGATGGGGAATCAGCCCCAGCATTTT. The J gene is TRBJ1-5, the V gene TRBV2; the D is unclear. Germline V lookup: CDR1 SNHLY, CDR2 FYNNEI. This CDR3 has 13 residues. V dropped 3 bases and J dropped 4 bases, with 7 bases sitting between them.

A single count supports this clone. The chain carries TRBV28 and TRBJ1-6; D not certain. This CDR3 has 12 amino acids. V lost 3 bases, J lost 7 bases, and 4 bases lay in between. Germline CDR1 reads MDHEN; CDR2 reads SYDVKM. The CDR3 sequence is CASSFINSPLHF. The CDR3 DNA is TGTGCCAGCAGTTTCATCAATTCACCCCTCCACTTT.

V and J are TRBV11-3 and TRBJ2-1; 7 bases align to TRBD1. Germline lookup yields CDR1 SGHNT and CDR2 YENEEA. Germline trimming cut 5 bases from V and 2 bases from J; bases unmatched to any gene: 3. This CDR3 region has 14 residues. The CDR3 sequence: CASSPGTAYNEQFF. The DNA of the CDR3 is TGTGCCAGCAGCCCCGGGACAGCCTACAATGAGCAGTTCTTC.

This rearrangement joins TRBV19 to TRBJ2-3; D is perhaps TRBD1 (6 bases). V shed 3 bases and J shed 1 base, with 11 bases lying between them. This CDR3 has 15 amino acids. CDR1 LNHDA and CDR2 SQIVND come from the germline V gene (reference sequence). The CDR3 sequence: CASSMLGGGTDTQYF. The CDR3 DNA sequence: TGTGCCAGTAGTATGTTAGGGGGAGGCACAGATACGCAGTATTTT.

The chain links TRBV19 to TRBJ1-1; D remains ambiguous. The germline V gene encodes CDR1 LNHDA and CDR2 SQIVND (reference sequence). Between the trimmed V and J ends, which lost 4 bases and 0 bases, there was a span of 9 bases. The CDR3 is 14 residues long. The CDR3 region is CASSNPGVNTEAFF. As DNA, the CDR3 is TGTGCCAGTAGTAACCCGGGAGTGAACACTGAAGCTTTCTTT.